In this sample, the clone carrying this TCR beta chain turned up once. Its antigen is as yet unknown. Donors came from a validation cohort of approximately 110 subjects, distinct from the first 666-subject cohort. Clones were read by immunoSEQ multiplex PCR, and TCRdb kept only the in-frame ones, dropping some. The data contain fewer than 200,000 clones, more than 80% of them singletons. This sample is drawn from a study of cytomegalovirus exposure and HLA in healthy donors. Study-wide context: In a later analysis, it was reported that the roughly 130 validation repertoires had been produced on the same platform as the 500 to 850 repertoires belonging to the first cohort.

The germline V gene has CDR1 SGHAT and CDR2 FQNNGV. J lost 11 bases, V lost 0 bases, and 5 bases had no gene match. This CDR3 is built from 13 residues. Findings of the study overall: Cytomegalovirus association was assigned to approximately 160 TCR beta chains. The study found most TCR sequences rare, yet found some public TCRs in many donors.

The chain couples TRBV11-2 to TRBJ1-1; TRBD1 aligns across 8 bases. The source is a woman aged 18 to 35 in good health and CMV-seropositive. The sequenced sample was PBMCs. DNA for the CDR3: TGTGCCAGCAGCTTAGACAGGGGGCATTCTGCTTTCTTT. Protein sequence: CASSLDRGHSAFF.